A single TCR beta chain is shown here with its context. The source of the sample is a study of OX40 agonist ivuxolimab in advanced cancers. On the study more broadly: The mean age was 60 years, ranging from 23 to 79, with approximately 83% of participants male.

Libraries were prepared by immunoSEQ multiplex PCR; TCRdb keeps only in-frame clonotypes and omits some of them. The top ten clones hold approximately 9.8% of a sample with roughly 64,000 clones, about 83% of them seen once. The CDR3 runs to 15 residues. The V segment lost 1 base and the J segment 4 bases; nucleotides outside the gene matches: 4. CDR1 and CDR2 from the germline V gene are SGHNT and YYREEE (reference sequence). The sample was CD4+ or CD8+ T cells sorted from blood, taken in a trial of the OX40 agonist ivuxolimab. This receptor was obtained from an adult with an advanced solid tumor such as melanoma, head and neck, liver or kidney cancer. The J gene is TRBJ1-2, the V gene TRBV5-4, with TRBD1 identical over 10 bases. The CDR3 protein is CASSLRGTGAYGYTF. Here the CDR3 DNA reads TGTGCCAGCAGCTTGAGAGGGACAGGGGCCTATGGCTACACCTTC.